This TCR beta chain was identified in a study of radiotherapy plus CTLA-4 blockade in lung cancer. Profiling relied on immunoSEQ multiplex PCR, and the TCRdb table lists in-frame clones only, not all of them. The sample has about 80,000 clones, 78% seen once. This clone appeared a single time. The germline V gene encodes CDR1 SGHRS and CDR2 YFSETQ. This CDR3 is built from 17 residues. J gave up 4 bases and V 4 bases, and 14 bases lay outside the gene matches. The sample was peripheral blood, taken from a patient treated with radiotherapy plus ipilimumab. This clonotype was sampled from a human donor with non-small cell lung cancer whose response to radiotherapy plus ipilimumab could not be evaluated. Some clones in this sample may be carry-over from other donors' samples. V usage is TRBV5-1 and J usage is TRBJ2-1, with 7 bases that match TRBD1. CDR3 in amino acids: CASSKSAGTASYNEQFF. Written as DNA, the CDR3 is TGCGCCAGCAGCAAATCCGCCGGGACAGCCTCATACAATGAGCAGTTCTTC.